The 17 T cell receptor beta chains given below trace back to one sample, sequenced in a study of T cells in Graves' hyperthyroidism and ophthalmopathy (dated by TCRdb to between 2018 and 2021). Library preparation was by multiplex PCR. The reads were generated on an Illumina HiSeq 2000. TCR beta CDR3 regions were amplified from RNA transcripts. The first round of RT-PCR for the TCR CDR3 was performed with the HTBI primer set and the Qiagen OneStep RT-PCR kit. TCRdb trimmed public reads at Q25 via fastp, called clones via MiXCR and kept in-frame beta chains. For every CDR3 protein sequence, its rows merge into one entry that carries the most common genes and DNA. Here the sample has around 280,000 distinct CDR3 sequences; approximately 12% occur a single time. The top ten clones comprise roughly 8.5% of the sample. The specimen sequenced was blood. The receptors come from a woman aged 25 to 39 with Graves' hyperthyroidism that later progressed to Graves' ophthalmopathy.

Only a few counts were recorded for this clonotype. The J gene is TRBJ2-1, the V gene TRBV11-3, with D unclear. The germline gives CDR1 SGHNT, CDR2 YENEEA. Trimming shortened V by 1 base and J by 8 bases, and 9 bases separated the two germline ends. CDR3 size: 13 residues. This CDR3 is CASSLGLDHEQFF. The CDR3 nucleotides are TGTGCCAGCAGCTTAGGGCTAGACCATGAGCAGTTCTTC.

In the case of this clonotype: A much larger clone sits a single nucleotide away, making a read error possible. The chain combines TRBV7-3 with TRBJ1-1, with TRBD1 as a possible D gene (6 bases). The CDR3 contains 15 residues. Germline-derived CDR1 and CDR2 are SGHTA and FQGTGA. CDR3 DNA sequence: TGTGCCAGCAGCCAGGGAAGGGCGGGGGACACTGAAGCTCTCTTT. As protein: CASSQGRAGDTEALF.

As for this clonotype: Compared with germline, one end of the junction differs, possibly owing to a read error. The chain combines TRBV18 with TRBJ2-5; D ambiguous. This CDR3 spans 14 amino acids. Germline-derived CDR1 and CDR2 are KGHSH and LQKENI. CDR3 sequence reads: CARSAYRFGETQYF. For the CDR3, the DNA is TGTGCCCGCTCAGCTTACCGGTTCGGAGAGACCCAGTACTTC.

This clonotype was counted many times. V gene TRBV12-3 or TRBV12-4 combines with J gene TRBJ1-5; D call uncertain. Trimming removed 1 base from V and 7 bases from J, with 8 bases in between. This CDR3 is 13 amino acids long. As DNA, the CDR3 is TGTGCCAGCAGTTTAGGTGTGAACCAGCCCCAGCATTTT. Translation gives CASSLGVNQPQHF.

This chain joins TRBV20-1 and TRBJ1-3, with D tentatively TRBD1 (5 bases). Germline lookup yields CDR1 DFQATT and CDR2 SNEGSKA (reference sequence). V was clipped by 5 bases and J by 3 bases, with 17 bases between them. The CDR3 is 15 residues long. The CDR3 here is CSAPPTGAGGNTIYF. The CDR3 bases are TGCAGTGCTCCACCAACAGGCGCCGGTGGAAACACCATATATTTT.

This clonotype occurred a few times. A much more abundant neighbour one base away suggests this may be a read error. The rearrangement uses TRBV7-3 and TRBJ2-6; D could derive from TRBD1 or TRBD2 (6 bases each). V was shortened by 6 bases and J by 8 bases, with 29 bases between the two germline ends. The CDR3 has 19 residues. Per the germline V gene, CDR1 is SGHTA and CDR2 is FQGTGA. The CDR3 here is CASRKGGGKVLPGTNVLTF. The CDR3 DNA follows: TGTGCCAGCAGAAAGGGGGGCGGGAAGGTTCTTCCGGGGACCAACGTCCTGACTTTC.

This clonotype was picked up many times. The genes are TRBV3-1 and TRBJ1-1; D may be TRBD1 (5 bases). V was shortened by 4 bases and J by 5 bases, with 8 bases between the two germline ends. Germline CDR1 is LGHDT and CDR2 is YNNKEL (reference sequence). The CDR3 totals 12 residues. The CDR3 protein is CASSRGGTEAFF. CDR3 DNA: TGTGCCAGCAGCCGGGGGGGGACTGAAGCTTTCTTT.

This sequence joins TRBV7-2 and TRBJ2-3; 10 bases align to TRBD2. The length of the CDR3 is 16 residues. V gave up 1 base and J gave up 5 bases; unmatched junction bases: 6. CDR1 and CDR2 (germline): SGHTA, FQGNSA. The CDR3 loop reads CASSLEAGGAIDTQYF. CDR3 nucleotides: TGTGCCAGCAGCTTAGAAGCGGGAGGGGCGATAGATACGCAGTATTTT.

This clonotype has a handful of counts. This sequence joins TRBV10-3 and TRBJ2-5; 7 positions match TRBD2. The CDR3 spans 17 residues. Per the germline V gene, CDR1 is ENHRY and CDR2 is SYGVKD. V trimming: 4 bases; J trimming: 1 base; junction bases outside the gene matches: 12. CDR3 residues: CAISGLHVGGGQETQYF. DNA for the CDR3: TGTGCCATCAGTGGGCTTCATGTGGGGGGGGGCCAAGAGACCCAGTACTTC.

This clonotype showed up many times. CDR3 protein: CASSLEGERTNTQYF. CDR3 nucleotides: TGTGCCAGCAGCTTAGAGGGCGAGAGAACGAATACGCAGTATTTT. The chain recombines TRBV7-2 with TRBJ2-3; D gene unclear. V was cut by 1 base and J by 7 bases, with 15 bases left in between. The CDR3 is made up of 15 amino acids. Germline V gene data show CDR1 as SGHTA and CDR2 as FQGNSA.

Many counts were recorded for this clonotype. The V gene is TRBV7-6, the J gene TRBJ2-7; D is perhaps TRBD1 or TRBD2 (7 bases each). Trimming removed 5 bases from V and 5 bases from J, with 16 bases in between. The CDR3 extends over 14 amino acids. Germline V CDR1 and CDR2: SGHVS, FNYEAQ. The CDR3 loop is CASSSGTVWDEQYF. The CDR3 DNA sequence: TGTGCCAGCAGCAGCGGGACAGTTTGGGACGAGCAGTACTTC.

The V and J genes are TRBV19 and TRBJ1-1, with D perhaps matching TRBD1 (5 bases). V shed 5 bases and J shed 6 bases, with 16 bases lying between them. The germline CDR1 and CDR2 sequences are LNHDA and SQIVND (reference sequence). The CDR3 has 14 residues. Here the CDR3 DNA reads TGTGCCAGTAGTGTCTCTGCAGGGATACCTGAAGCTTTCTTT. Translating gives CASSVSAGIPEAFF.

This clonotype was recorded at least ten times. This chain links TRBV18 with TRBJ2-2; tentatively, D is TRBD2 (5 bases). Germline CDR1 KGHSH, CDR2 LQKENI. Trimming pared 3 bases from V and 3 bases from J, leaving 14 bases between. The CDR3 loop spans 16 amino acids. The CDR3 spells CASSPGVSLDTGELFF. In DNA form, the CDR3 reads TGTGCCAGCTCACCGGGAGTATCCCTTGACACCGGGGAGCTGTTTTTT.

This clonotype was counted ten times or more. As DNA, the CDR3 is TGTGCCAGCAGCCCACAACAGGGGCTGAATCAGCCCCAGCATTTT. This codes for CASSPQQGLNQPQHF. V gene TRBV9 combines with J gene TRBJ1-5, with TRBD1 matching 7 bases. CDR3 size: 15 residues. Germline loops: CDR1 SGDLS, CDR2 YYNGEE. With 4 bases clipped from V and 4 bases from J, the junction kept 8 bases outside the gene matches.

This clonotype showed up just a few times. The CDR3 coding sequence is TGTGCCAGCAGTCATCAGGGTCTCCAGCCCCAGCATTTT. As protein: CASSHQGLQPQHF. The chain links TRBV28 to TRBJ1-5; possibly TRBD1 for D (5 bases). The ends were cut back, 5 bases at V and 7 bases at J, with 12 bases in the middle. The length of the CDR3 is 13 residues. Per the germline V gene, CDR1 is MDHEN and CDR2 is SYDVKM.

The genes are TRBV9 and TRBJ2-7, with D perhaps TRBD2 (7 bases). The germline V gene has CDR1 SGDLS and CDR2 YYNGEE. Trimming took 0 bases from V and 6 from J, leaving 22 bases between them. This CDR3 has 17 residues. CDR3 coding DNA: TGTGCCAGCAGCGTAGGAGGGGGGGGGGATGGTCCGGGCGAGCAGTACTTC. It codes for CASSVGGGGDGPGEQYF.

This clonotype was seen many times. The rearrangement joins TRBV6-1 to TRBJ2-7; 7 bases line up with TRBD1. The CDR3 loop spans 13 amino acids. The J segment lost 3 bases and the V segment lost 7 bases, leaving 6 bases of the junction unmatched. CDR1 is MNHNS and CDR2 is SASEGT in the germline V gene. The CDR3 DNA reads as TGTGCCAGCACCGAGGACAGGCTCTACGAGCAGTACTTC. Amino acids: CASTEDRLYEQYF.